A selection of T cell receptor beta chains follows, all from one sample in a study of cytomegalovirus exposure and HLA in healthy donors. Clones were read by immunoSEQ multiplex PCR, and TCRdb kept only the in-frame ones, dropping some. The sample shows about 52,000 clones, 60% to 75% of them seen only once. Sequencing used PBMCs. Every receptor here comes from a woman in her forties or fifties in good health and CMV-seronegative. CDR3s include the opening cysteine and the closing phenylalanine or tryptophan. Clone size appears in some rows only: once, few, many, or a class for an expanded clone.

clone_size: NA
v_call: TRBV6-6
cdr3_aa: CASGFPGASNQPQHF

clone_size: NA
v_call: TRBV9
cdr3_aa: CASSVGGTEAEGEQYF

clone_size: NA
v_call: TRBV19
cdr3_aa: CASSIWEGAGGYTF

clone_size: few
v_call: TRBV11-2
cdr3_aa: CASSSGQGQRGGQSYEQYF

clone_size: few
v_call: TRBV5-1
cdr3_aa: CASSLGLAGTSTGELFF

clone_size: once
v_call: TRBV11-2
cdr3_aa: CASSLSLRQGQSF

clone_size: NA
v_call: TRBV5-1
cdr3_aa: CASSLEQGLSYNEQFF

clone_size: NA
v_call: TRBV6-1
cdr3_aa: CASTDSSGANVLTF

clone_size: NA
v_call: TRBV7-2
cdr3_aa: CASTGGYSNQPQHF

clone_size: NA
v_call: TRBV19
cdr3_aa: CASSIDRGTEKLFF

clone_size: NA
v_call: TRBV29-1
cdr3_aa: CSVGDFGYTF

clone_size: NA
v_call: TRBV28
cdr3_aa: CASSFIQGAQGNTEAFF

clone_size: NA
v_call: TRBV27
cdr3_aa: CASSLMGQGSSYEQYF

clone_size: NA
v_call: TRBV5-1
cdr3_aa: CASSLEGDGGYTF

clone_size: NA
v_call: TRBV28
cdr3_aa: CASSRKTMTGVPYEQYF

clone_size: NA
v_call: TRBV19
cdr3_aa: CASSIGGATGFNGYTF

clone_size: NA
v_call: TRBV10-3
cdr3_aa: CAISDAGTGGSEQYF